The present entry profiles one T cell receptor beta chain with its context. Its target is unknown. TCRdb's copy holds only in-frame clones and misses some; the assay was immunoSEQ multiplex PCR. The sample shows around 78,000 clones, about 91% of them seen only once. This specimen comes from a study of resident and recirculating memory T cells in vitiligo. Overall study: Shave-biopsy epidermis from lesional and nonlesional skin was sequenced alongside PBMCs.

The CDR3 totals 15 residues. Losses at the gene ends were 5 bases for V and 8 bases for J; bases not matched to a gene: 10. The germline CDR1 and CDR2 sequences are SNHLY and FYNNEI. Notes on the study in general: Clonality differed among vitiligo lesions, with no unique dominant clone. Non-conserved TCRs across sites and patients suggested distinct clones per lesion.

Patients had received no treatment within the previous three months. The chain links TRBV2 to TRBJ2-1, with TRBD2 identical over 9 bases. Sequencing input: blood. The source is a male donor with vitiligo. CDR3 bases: TGTGCCAGCAGTCGAGGGCGGGAGGGCCTCGATGAGCAGTTCTTC. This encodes CASSRGREGLDEQFF.